This T cell receptor beta chain was sequenced during a study of T cell repertoires in cytomegalovirus infection. On the study more broadly: Matching HLA type and CMV infection were both indicated by public TCR beta signatures. Study results and caveats: In two of eight donors, the top clonotype was HLA-C-restricted CMV-specific.

This clonotype occurred a few times. Its specificity is not known. TCRdb passed the reads through MiXCR, listing each CDR3 protein once. Of under 800,000 distinct CDR3 sequences in the sample, 24% were seen once. The CDR3 has 18 residues. V shed 6 bases, J shed 3 bases, and the junction held 18 bases outside the gene matches. Germline CDR1 MNHEY, CDR2 SMNVEV (reference sequence). Sequenced input: CD8+ T cells from PBMCs. This sequence originates from a human donor in good health (CMV status not recorded). Some clones in this sample may be carry-over from other donors' samples. The rearrangement links TRBV27 to TRBJ2-3; 7 positions match TRBD2. The CDR3, as DNA: TGTGCCAGCAGCCCTATAATTGAGACTGGGGGGGTTACAGATACGCAGTATTTT. It translates to CASSPIIETGGVTDTQYF.